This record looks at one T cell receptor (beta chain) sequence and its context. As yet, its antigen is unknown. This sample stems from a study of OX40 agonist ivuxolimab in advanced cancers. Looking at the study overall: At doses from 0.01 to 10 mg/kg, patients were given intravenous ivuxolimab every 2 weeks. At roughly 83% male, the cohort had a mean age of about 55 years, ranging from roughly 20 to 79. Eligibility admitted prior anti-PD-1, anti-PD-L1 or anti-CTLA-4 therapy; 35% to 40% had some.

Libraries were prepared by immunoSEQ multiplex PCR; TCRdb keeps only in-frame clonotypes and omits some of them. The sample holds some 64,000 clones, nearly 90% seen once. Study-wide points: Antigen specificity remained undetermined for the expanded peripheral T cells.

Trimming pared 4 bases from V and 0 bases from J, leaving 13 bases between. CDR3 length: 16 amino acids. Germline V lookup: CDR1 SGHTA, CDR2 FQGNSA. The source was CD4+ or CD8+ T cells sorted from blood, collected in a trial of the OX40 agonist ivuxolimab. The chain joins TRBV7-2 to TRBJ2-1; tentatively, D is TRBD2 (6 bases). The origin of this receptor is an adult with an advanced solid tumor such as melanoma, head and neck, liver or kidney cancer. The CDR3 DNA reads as TGTGCCAGCAGCTCCAGACTAGGACCCTCCTACAATGAGCAGTTCTTC. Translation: CASSSRLGPSYNEQFF.